The entry below gives a single T cell receptor beta chain sequence along with its context. Its antigen is unknown. V dropped 0 bases and J dropped 0 bases, with 2 bases sitting between them. CDR1 is GTSNPN and CDR2 is SVGIG in the germline V gene (reference sequence). The CDR3 length is 12 residues. These data are taken from a study of CD8 T cells in Susac syndrome. Study outcomes and limitations: The greatest CD8+ clonal expansion in Susac occurred in TEMRA cells and in active patients. Susac-specific public clones found in total CD8+ repertoires numbered 15 to 20, and those in CD8+ TEMRA repertoires numbered a few.

Reverse transcription of about 0.45 to 1 ug RNA used random hexamers. Amplification of TCR beta CDR3 was carried out by immunoSEQ multiplex PCR, which covered 54 Vbeta and 13 Jbeta segments. TCRdb re-derived calls from the immunoSEQ multiplex PCR reads in MiXCR, one entry per CDR3 protein. The sample yields under 95,000 distinct CDR3 sequences, roughly 94% seen once. Peripheral blood CD8+ and CD4+ T cells were profiled by TCR beta sequencing. Sequenced sample: CD8+ T cells from PBMCs. The receptor comes from a human donor with Susac syndrome. J is TRBJ1-1 and V is TRBV30; D is undetermined. The CDR3 DNA sequence: TGTGCCTGGAGTGTGGTGAACACTGAAGCTTTCTTT. As protein: CAWSVVNTEAFF. Full variable domain (remainder filled in from reference TRBV30 and TRBJ1-1): SQTIHQWPATLVQPVGSPLSLECTVEGTSNPNLYWYRQAAGRGLQLLFYSVGIGQISSEVPQNLSASRPQDRQFILSSKKLLLSDSGFYLCAWSVVNTEAFFGQGTRLTVV.